Listed here are 20 T cell receptor beta chains from one sample, sequenced in a study of control samples from healthy donors and cancer patients. Sequenced by immunoSEQ multiplex PCR; TCRdb stores in-frame clones only, minus some. The sample lists about 53,000 clones; roughly nine tenths were seen once. The sequencing input was PBMCs. Receptors originate from a man in his sixties with head and neck cancer.

This rearrangement joins TRBV19 to TRBJ2-6; D is unclear. V gave up 2 bases and J gave up 4 bases, with 12 bases separating them. Germline V CDR1 and CDR2: LNHDA, SQIVND (reference sequence). The CDR3 runs 16 residues. CDR3 DNA: TGTGCCAGTAGTATAACAGCCCCTAGGGGGGCCAACGTCCTGACTTTC. Its protein product is CASSITAPRGANVLTF.

This chain uses TRBV5-4 with TRBJ2-6; perhaps TRBD2 as D (6 bases). CDR1 is SGHNT and CDR2 is YYREEE in the germline V gene (reference sequence). The CDR3 contains 16 residues. Trimming left V 0 bases short and J 5 bases short, with 12 bases between. The CDR3 region has the DNA TGTGCCAGCAGCTTGGTAGGAGGGGTCTGGGCCAACGTCCTGACTTTC. Residues: CASSLVGGVWANVLTF. Variable domain in full (rest from reference TRBV5-4 and TRBJ2-6): ETGVTQSPTHLIKTRGQQVTLRCSSQSGHNTVSWYQQALGQGPQFIFQYYREEENGRGNFPPRFSGLQFPNYSSELNVNALELDDSALYLCASSLVGGVWANVLTFGAGSRLTVL.

The chain links TRBV11-1 to TRBJ2-2, with TRBD1 matching over 10 bases. Trimming removed 5 bases from V and 3 bases from J; junction bases left unmatched: 3. This CDR3 is 15 amino acids long. CDR1 is SGHAT and CDR2 is FQDESV in the germline V gene (reference sequence). CDR3 sequence (DNA): TGTGCCAGCAGCCTGGGACAGGGGCACACCGGGGAGCTGTTTTTT. Amino acid sequence: CASSLGQGHTGELFF.

The gene calls are TRBV28 and TRBJ2-7, with D possibly called TRBD1 or TRBD2 (6 bases each). The CDR3 totals 12 residues. Germline assignment: CDR1 MDHEN and CDR2 SYDVKM. With 2 bases removed from V and 6 bases from J, the gap between germline ends came to 8 bases. Written as DNA, the CDR3 is TGTGCCAGCAGTTTAGGAGGGGGCGAGCAGTACTTC. The encoded protein is CASSLGGGEQYF.

The chain joins TRBV6-6 to TRBJ2-5, with D perhaps matching TRBD2 (6 bases). CDR1 and CDR2 from the germline V gene are MNHNY and SVGAGI (reference sequence). Trimming stripped 6 bases from V and 3 bases from J, with 8 bases between. CDR3 size: 12 residues. DNA for the CDR3: TGTGCCAGCAGCACGGGGGAAGAGACCCAGTACTTC. It codes for CASSTGEETQYF.

The V gene is TRBV19, the J gene TRBJ2-5; D tentatively reads TRBD1 or TRBD2 (5 bases each). Germline V gene data show CDR1 as LNHDA and CDR2 as SQIVND (reference sequence). The CDR3 is 16 amino acids. The ends were cut back, 3 bases at V and 0 bases at J, with 14 bases in the middle. CDR3 sequence (DNA): TGTGCCAGTAGTATGGGGACCCGTCACGACCAAGAGACCCAGTACTTC. It codes for CASSMGTRHDQETQYF.

V and J are TRBV30 and TRBJ1-6; D not certain. The V gene's germline CDR1 is GTSNPN and CDR2 SVGIG (reference sequence). The CDR3 totals 13 residues. The V and J ends lost 0 bases and 6 bases respectively, with 6 bases between them. CDR3 sequence (DNA): TGTGCCTGGAGTGTGCAGTTTAATTCACCCCTCCACTTT. Encoded protein: CAWSVQFNSPLHF.

The chain joins TRBV4-3 to TRBJ2-2, with D tentatively TRBD1 or TRBD2 (5 bases each). V was shortened by 1 base and J by 0 bases, with 12 bases between the two germline ends. The CDR3 has 17 amino acids. In germline, CDR1 is LGHNA, CDR2 YSLEER. CDR3 region: CASSQGGGPANTGELFF. CDR3 bases: TGCGCCAGCAGCCAAGGTGGGGGACCTGCGAACACCGGGGAGCTGTTTTTT.

DNA for the CDR3: TGTGCCAGCAGCGACCCACATAGCACAGATACGCAGTATTTT. It is translated as CASSDPHSTDTQYF. V is TRBV9 and J is TRBJ2-3, with unresolved D. The CDR3 length is 14 residues. Germline V gives CDR1 SGDLS, CDR2 YYNGEE. Between the trimmed V and J ends, which lost 3 bases and 0 bases, there was a span of 8 bases.

The rearrangement uses TRBV7-9 and TRBJ1-4, with D hard to call. In germline, CDR1 is SEHNR, CDR2 FQNEAQ (reference sequence). The CDR3 length is 15 residues. V was cut by 2 bases and J by 3 bases, with 10 bases left in between. CDR3 coding DNA: TGTGCCAGCAGCTTATTGGCCGGACCTAATGAAAAACTGTTTTTT. Protein product: CASSLLAGPNEKLFF.

V gene TRBV3-1 (or the pseudogene TRBV3-2) combines with J gene TRBJ2-1, with D tentatively TRBD1 (5 bases). The germline gives CDR1 LGHDT, CDR2 YNNKEL (reference sequence). V was pared by 2 bases and J by 4 bases, with 15 bases between. The CDR3 has 16 amino acids. CDR3 loop: CASSQHVRAPYNEQFF. In nucleotides, the CDR3 is TGTGCCAGCAGCCAACACGTCAGGGCCCCGTACAATGAGCAGTTCTTC.

The chain has TRBV6-1 and TRBJ1-2; a weak D match, TRBD1 (5 bases). V lost 3 bases and J 8 bases, leaving 19 bases between the germline ends. This CDR3 region has 15 residues. CDR1 is MNHNS, CDR2 SASEGT, per germline. CDR3 in amino acids: CASSDGQGGFYGYTF. The CDR3 DNA reads as TGTGCCAGCAGTGACGGGCAGGGAGGGTTCTACGGCTACACCTTC.

The chain couples TRBV4-2 to TRBJ2-3; D is perhaps TRBD2 (6 bases). The CDR3 is 18 residues long. CDR1 and CDR2 (germline): LGHNA, YNFKEQ. V was trimmed by 1 base and J by 2 bases, leaving 19 bases between them. This CDR3 is CASSQGSVWGEYTDTQYF. CDR3 nucleotides: TGTGCCAGCAGCCAAGGTTCTGTCTGGGGGGAGTACACAGATACGCAGTATTTT.

This chain joins TRBV18 and TRBJ2-3; D perhaps matches TRBD1 (5 bases). Germline CDR1 reads KGHSH; CDR2 reads LQKENI. Trimming cost V 2 bases and J 0 bases, with 9 bases left between them. The CDR3 has 15 amino acids. CDR3 protein: CASSPRGFSTDTQYF. The CDR3 region has the DNA TGTGCCAGCTCACCAAGGGGCTTTAGCACAGATACGCAGTATTTT.

CDR3 bases: TGTGCCAGCGAGAGGGGGGGGACCGGTTCACCCCTCCACTTT. This codes for CASERGGTGSPLHF. The chain carries TRBV2 and TRBJ1-6, with a weak D call TRBD1 (6 bases). The V gene lost 8 bases and the J gene lost 9 bases, with 17 bases spanning the gap. The CDR3 is 14 residues long. The germline CDR1 and CDR2 sequences are SNHLY and FYNNEI.

The rearrangement links TRBV24-1 to TRBJ2-3, with D perhaps matching TRBD2 (6 bases). CDR3 size: 16 residues. Germline CDR1 and CDR2: KGHDR and SFDVKD. Trimming took off 2 bases at V and 0 bases at J, with 11 bases between the two ends. CDR3 amino acids: CATSDWRTTSTDTQYF. In nucleotides, the CDR3 is TGTGCCACCAGTGATTGGCGGACTACTAGCACAGATACGCAGTATTTT.

This clone was counted between two and nine times. The CDR3 here is CASSRGWGDRNYGYTF. CDR3 nucleotides: TGTGCCAGCAGCCGGGGTTGGGGGGACCGAAACTATGGCTACACCTTC. The chain couples TRBV14 to TRBJ1-2; D possibly corresponds to TRBD1 (5 bases). The CDR3 consists of 16 residues. Germline loops: CDR1 SGHDN, CDR2 FVKESK. With 4 bases removed from V and 2 bases from J, the gap between germline ends came to 17 bases.

The V gene is TRBV5-5, the J gene TRBJ1-4; tentatively, D is TRBD1 (5 bases). The CDR3 is made up of 15 amino acids. The V gene lost 0 bases and the J gene lost 8 bases, with 14 bases spanning the gap. Germline values: CDR1 SGHKS, CDR2 YYEKEE (reference sequence). In DNA, the CDR3 is TGTGCCAGCAGCTTGGCCTCTCAGGGCCGGGAAAAACTGTTTTTT. It is translated as CASSLASQGREKLFF.

This clone turned up a few times. The chain recombines TRBV5-8 with TRBJ2-3, with no clear D. The CDR3 extends over 11 amino acids. The V end was cut by 7 bases, the J end by 2 bases, with 5 bases between. Germline-derived CDR1 and CDR2 are SGHTS and YDEGEE. CDR3 DNA: TGTGCCAGCGGGGTCACAGATACGCAGTATTTT. This encodes CASGVTDTQYF.

This clone was observed once. The CDR3 DNA is TGTGCCAGCAGTTTCAGCTACAATCAGCCCCAGCATTTT. Protein product: CASSFSYNQPQHF. The J gene is TRBJ1-5, the V gene TRBV12-3 or TRBV12-4; D not certain. This CDR3 is 13 amino acids long. V was clipped by 3 bases and J by 3 bases, with 6 bases between them.